This TCR beta chain was identified during a study of response to subunit inactivated influenza vaccine. There are a few counts of this clonotype. This CDR3 is 15 amino acids long. J lost 4 bases, V lost 3 bases, and 6 bases had no gene match. In TCRdb, the RT-PCR reads were re-called with MiXCR into one record per CDR3 protein. Of about 540,000 distinct CDR3 sequences listed, roughly a quarter are singletons. This sample was shared with a second study, whose subject was T cells expressing NK-cell markers. That investigation notes: cDNA encoding TCR beta was synthesized via 5'RACE template switching incorporating UMIs. Seropositivity for HCMV was found in most of the eight sequenced donors, with one seronegative. NKG2C+ dominant clonotype frequencies in five to seven donors were roughly 1.0-7.0% of CD8+ T cells.

Source: CD4+ T cells sorted from PBMCs, taken about 12 days after vaccination. This TCR was recovered from a man aged 45 to 65 who received an inactivated influenza vaccine. The V call is TRBV12-3 or TRBV12-4, the J call TRBJ2-3, with TRBD2 matching 8 bases. The CDR3 region is CASSFWRGVSDTQYF. In DNA form, the CDR3 reads TGTGCCAGCAGTTTCTGGCGGGGGGTGTCAGATACGCAGTATTTT.